The 14 T cell receptor beta chains in this list originate from one sample, sequenced in a study of blood T cell repertoires in COVID-19. Generated by immunoSEQ multiplex PCR, the TCRdb table keeps only in-frame clones and is missing some. The sample shows 200,000 to 250,000 clones, nearly 90% of them seen only once. The sample was PBMCs or T cells enriched from blood (not recorded which). All receptors come from a young man who had recovered from COVID-19.

V is TRBV9 and J is TRBJ1-1; 8 nucleotides line up with TRBD1. The germline gives CDR1 SGDLS, CDR2 YYNGEE. The trim removed 3 bases at V and 0 bases at J, leaving 4 bases unmatched. The CDR3 consists of 15 residues. This CDR3 reads CASSARDRLNTEAFF. CDR3 DNA sequence: TGTGCCAGCAGCGCAAGGGACAGGCTGAACACTGAAGCTTTCTTT.

The chain is built from TRBV28 and TRBJ1-5; D perhaps matches TRBD1 (6 bases). With 7 bases removed from V and 4 bases from J, the gap between germline ends came to 11 bases. CDR1 and CDR2 from the germline V gene are MDHEN and SYDVKM. The CDR3 runs 13 residues. CDR3 sequence (DNA): TGTGCCAGCAAGCAGGGGCTTAATCAGCCCCAGCATTTT. It translates to CASKQGLNQPQHF.

The rearrangement links TRBV30 to TRBJ2-7, with D possibly being TRBD2 (7 bases). Germline V gives CDR1 GTSNPN, CDR2 SVGIG (reference sequence). The CDR3 spans 14 residues. The V and J ends lost 7 bases and 0 bases respectively, with 16 bases between them. This CDR3 reads CALGGTRSSYEQYF. The DNA of the CDR3 is TGTGCCTTGGGGGGGACAAGGAGCTCCTACGAGCAGTACTTC.

CDR3 DNA: TGCGCCAGCAGCCAAGGCCTGGACAGGGGGCGCCCCGCCAAAAACATTCAGTACTTC. Translating it yields CASSQGLDRGRPAKNIQYF. The V and J genes are TRBV4-1 and TRBJ2-4, with 11 bases matching TRBD1. Losses at the gene ends were 1 base for V and 1 base for J; bases not matched to a gene: 9. Germline lookup yields CDR1 MGHRA and CDR2 YSYEKL. CDR3 length: 19 residues.

V gene TRBV5-1 combines with J gene TRBJ2-3; TRBD2 agrees at 13 bases. J lost 1 base, V lost 0 bases, and 2 bases had no gene match. The CDR3 sequence is 17 residues long. Germline V gene lookup returns CDR1 SGHRS and CDR2 YFSETQ. The CDR3 DNA reads TGCGCCAGCAGCTTGGGGACTAGCGGGGGAGGCACAGATACGCAGTATTTT. This sequence encodes CASSLGTSGGGTDTQYF. The entire variable domain, with the rest obtained from reference TRBV5-1 and TRBJ2-3, is as follows: KAGVTQTPRYLIKTRGQQVTLSCSPISGHRSVSWYQQTPGQGLQFLFEYFSETQRNKGNFPGRFSGRQFSNSRSEMNVSTLELGDSALYLCASSLGTSGGGTDTQYFGPGTRLTVL.

This chain links TRBV24-1 with TRBJ2-5; possible D gene TRBD2, 6 bases. The CDR3 spans 16 residues. V was pared by 1 base and J by 4 bases, with 15 bases between. The germline CDR1 and CDR2 sequences are KGHDR and SFDVKD. CDR3 region: CATSDFSSPGAETQYF. In DNA form, the CDR3 reads TGTGCCACCAGTGATTTCTCCTCCCCGGGAGCAGAGACCCAGTACTTC.

This clone appeared a single time. The chain employs TRBV5-1 and TRBJ1-1; 8 bases fit TRBD1. Germline V gives CDR1 SGHRS, CDR2 YFSETQ. The CDR3 contains 15 residues. V gave up 4 bases and J gave up 0 bases; unmatched junction bases: 5. CDR3 sequence (DNA): TGCGCCAGCAGCCTAACAGGGGGAGTGAACACTGAAGCTTTCTTT. It encodes CASSLTGGVNTEAFF.

This chain links TRBV3-1 (or the pseudogene TRBV3-2) with TRBJ1-3; possible D gene TRBD1, 5 bases. This CDR3 is 14 amino acids long. Germline CDR1 is LGHDT and CDR2 is YNNKEL (reference sequence). The ends were cut back, 4 bases at V and 4 bases at J, with 11 bases in the middle. CDR3 sequence (DNA): TGTGCCAGCAGCCCAGCAGGGCTGGGAAACACCATATATTTT. Translation gives CASSPAGLGNTIYF.

This clone was seen just once. The chain uses TRBV28 and TRBJ2-7; 12 bases are shared with TRBD2. Germline values: CDR1 MDHEN, CDR2 SYDVKM. Losses at the gene ends were 6 bases for V and 2 bases for J; bases not matched to a gene: 11. CDR3 size: 17 residues. Here the CDR3 DNA reads TGTGCCAGCAGCCACCTAGCGGGACTAGCGGGTGCCTACGAGCAGTACTTC. It encodes CASSHLAGLAGAYEQYF.

This clone was seen a handful of times. DNA of the CDR3: TGCAGCGCCTCCGGGGGAAGCAATCAGCCCCAGCATTTT. This translates into CSASGGSNQPQHF. This chain connects TRBV29-1 to TRBJ1-5; D is perhaps TRBD1 (5 bases). V lost 7 bases and J 1 base, leaving 11 bases between the germline ends. The CDR3 runs 13 residues. Germline CDR1 reads SQVTM; CDR2 reads ANQGSEA.

The rearrangement links TRBV5-1 to TRBJ2-7, with TRBD1 matching 10 bases. The CDR3 consists of 16 residues. With 3 bases clipped from V and 6 bases from J, the junction kept 12 bases outside the gene matches. CDR1 SGHRS and CDR2 YFSETQ come from the germline V gene. The CDR3 DNA is TGCGCCAGCAGCTCTTTACAGGGACAGGGGAGAGTCGAGCAGTACTTC. Protein sequence: CASSSLQGQGRVEQYF.

The chain combines TRBV14 with TRBJ2-1; maybe TRBD2 (6 bases). V dropped 4 bases and J dropped 5 bases, with 21 bases sitting between them. From germline, CDR1 is SGHDN and CDR2 FVKESK. CDR3 length equals 17 residues. CDR3 in DNA: TGTGCCAGCAGCCCTAGATCAGGGAGGTTAATAGACAATGAGCAGTTCTTC. Amino acids: CASSPRSGRLIDNEQFF. Looking up the rest from reference TRBV14 and TRBJ2-1 gives the full variable domain: EAGVTQFPSHSVIEKGQTVTLRCDPISGHDNLYWYRRVMGKEIKFLLHFVKESKQDESGMPNNRFLAERTGGTYSTLKVQPAELEDSGVYFCASSPRSGRLIDNEQFFGPGTRLTVL.

The J gene is TRBJ2-4, the V gene TRBV4-2; D ambiguous. Per the germline V gene, CDR1 is LGHNA and CDR2 is YNFKEQ. V lost 0 bases and J lost 1, with 7 bases in between. The CDR3 covers 15 residues. CDR3 protein: CASSQDGVAKNIQYF. The DNA of the CDR3 is TGTGCCAGCAGCCAAGATGGAGTGGCCAAAAACATTCAGTACTTC.

This chain joins TRBV30 and TRBJ2-3; 8 bases map to TRBD2. Per germline, CDR1 GTSNPN and CDR2 SVGIG (reference sequence). V shed 2 bases, J shed 5 bases, and the junction held 3 bases outside the gene matches. The CDR3 has 13 residues. The CDR3 DNA reads TGTGCCTGGAGTTGGCGGGGGGAAGATACGCAGTATTTT. Translating gives CAWSWRGEDTQYF.